This passage covers 25 T cell receptor beta chains from one sample sequenced in a study of cytomegalovirus exposure and HLA in healthy donors. Amplification used 60 Vbeta primers and 13 Jbeta primers. Libraries were prepared by immunoSEQ multiplex PCR; TCRdb keeps only in-frame clonotypes and omits some of them. The sample carries under 200,000 clones, around 79% recorded once. The sequenced sample consisted of PBMCs. These receptors all stem from a man aged 18 to 35 in good health and CMV-seronegative.

The chain uses TRBV6-1 and TRBJ2-5; the match to TRBD2 covers 7 bases. The CDR3 has 15 amino acids. The V gene end was trimmed by 6 bases and the J gene end by 7 bases; junction bases not matched to a gene: 14. Germline CDR1 MNHNS, CDR2 SASEGT. CDR3: CASSPPTSVSRTQYF. The CDR3 DNA sequence: TGTGCCAGCAGCCCGCCCACTAGCGTCAGCAGGACCCAGTACTTC.

The chain employs TRBV28 and TRBJ2-7; tentatively, D is TRBD1 (6 bases). This CDR3 contains 12 residues. The germline gives CDR1 MDHEN, CDR2 SYDVKM. V gave up 5 bases and J gave up 2 bases, with 7 bases separating them. The CDR3 reads CASSTGTYEQYF. The DNA for the CDR3 is TGTGCCAGCAGTACAGGGACCTACGAGCAGTACTTC.

This chain joins TRBV27 and TRBJ2-5; weak D call: TRBD1 (5 bases). The assigned J gene may be wrong: the sequence end matches TRBJ2-7 better. This CDR3 has 15 residues. Germline assignment: CDR1 MNHEY and CDR2 SMNVEV (reference sequence). The CDR3 is CASSDIGALFYEQYF. Written as DNA, the CDR3 is TGTGCCAGCAGTGACATAGGGGCCCTTTTCTACGAGCAGTACTTC.

The V and J genes are TRBV5-5 and TRBJ2-1; TRBD1 aligns across 9 bases. Germline CDR1 reads SGHKS; CDR2 reads YYEKEE (reference sequence). V was pared by 4 bases and J by 4 bases, with 6 bases of the junction left unmatched. This CDR3 region has 15 residues. This CDR3 is CASSMPGTGYNEQFF. The CDR3 coding sequence is TGTGCCAGCAGCATGCCCGGGACAGGGTACAATGAGCAGTTCTTC.

This sequence joins TRBV30 and TRBJ2-7; 9 nucleotides line up with TRBD2. The CDR3 length is 13 residues. The V gene end was trimmed by 3 bases and the J gene end by 5 bases; junction bases not matched to a gene: 5. The germline V gene encodes CDR1 GTSNPN and CDR2 SVGIG (reference sequence). The CDR3: CAWRRIAGDEQYF. The CDR3 bases are TGTGCCTGGAGGAGAATAGCGGGAGACGAGCAGTACTTC. Using reference TRBV30 and TRBJ2-7 for the parts outside the CDR3, the full variable domain is SQTIHQWPATLVQPVGSPLSLECTVEGTSNPNLYWYRQAAGRGLQLLFYSVGIGQISSEVPQNLSASRPQDRQFILSSKKLLLSDSGFYLCAWRRIAGDEQYFGPGTRLTVT.

The rearrangement links TRBV25-1 to TRBJ2-7; 7 nucleotides match TRBD1. Germline trimming cut 1 base from V and 6 bases from J; bases unmatched to any gene: 9. The CDR3 loop spans 15 amino acids. From germline, CDR1 is MGHDK and CDR2 SYGVNS. This CDR3 is CASSESDRSMGEQYF. In DNA, the CDR3 is TGTGCCAGCAGTGAATCGGACAGGAGCATGGGCGAGCAGTACTTC.

The genes are TRBV28 and TRBJ1-2, with TRBD1 identical over 8 bases. The V segment lost 6 bases and the J segment 2 bases; nucleotides outside the gene matches: 8. This CDR3 has 15 amino acids. Germline V lookup: CDR1 MDHEN, CDR2 SYDVKM. The CDR3 loop is CASSDQGAHNYGYTF. The CDR3, as DNA: TGTGCCAGCAGCGACCAGGGGGCCCACAACTATGGCTACACCTTC.

This clone was observed a few times. The chain is built from TRBV18 and TRBJ1-1; D remains ambiguous. This CDR3 has 19 amino acids. The V gene's germline CDR1 is KGHSH and CDR2 LQKENI. V dropped 2 bases and J dropped 3 bases, with 25 bases sitting between them. The CDR3 protein is CASSPGSRVVPNGDTEAFF. DNA for the CDR3: TGTGCCAGCTCACCAGGGAGCCGGGTGGTACCCAACGGGGACACTGAAGCTTTCTTT.

This chain connects TRBV6-1 to TRBJ1-5, with 10 bases fitting TRBD1. With 6 bases clipped from V and 5 bases from J, the junction kept 4 bases outside the gene matches. This CDR3 is 14 amino acids long. Germline loops: CDR1 MNHNS, CDR2 SASEGT. As DNA, the CDR3 is TGTGCCAGCAGGACCGGGACAGGGGATCAGCCCCAGCATTTT. This translates into CASRTGTGDQPQHF.

The chain uses TRBV6-6 and TRBJ1-2; weak D call: TRBD1 (5 bases). Trimming removed 6 bases at V and 0 bases at J, with 14 bases between. CDR3 length: 15 residues. Germline V gene sequence: CDR1 MNHNY, CDR2 SVGAGI (reference sequence). The CDR3 sequence is CASSPPGASNYGYTF. The CDR3 DNA follows: TGTGCCAGCAGCCCTCCTGGGGCTTCTAACTATGGCTACACCTTC.

This clone occurred a few times. The CDR3 DNA reads TGCGCCAGCAGCTCGGGGCTCGGGGGAAACGAGCAGTACTTC. Residues: CASSSGLGGNEQYF. This sequence joins TRBV5-1 and TRBJ2-7; perhaps TRBD2 as D (6 bases). Deletions cut 3 bases from V and 5 bases from J, with 15 bases between. The CDR3 covers 14 residues. CDR1 is SGHRS and CDR2 is YFSETQ in the germline V gene.

CDR3 region: CASSPRASGRIGETQYF. Here the CDR3 DNA reads TGTGCCAGCAGTCCTCGGGCTAGCGGGAGGATCGGAGAGACCCAGTACTTC. This chain uses TRBV7-2 with TRBJ2-5, with 11 bases matching TRBD2. The CDR3 covers 17 residues. V lost 6 bases, J lost 4 bases, and 13 bases stayed unmatched. From germline, CDR1 is SGHTA and CDR2 FQGNSA.

The rearrangement links TRBV6-5 to TRBJ1-4; no clear D gene. V lost 6 bases to trimming and J lost 8 bases, with 13 bases between them. CDR1 MNHEY and CDR2 SVGAGI come from the germline V gene. CDR3 size: 13 residues. CDR3 in DNA: TGTGCCAGCAGCCAAGTTGGTCGGGAAAAACTGTTTTTT. As protein: CASSQVGREKLFF.

The chain recombines TRBV5-1 with TRBJ2-1; TRBD2 agrees at 9 bases. The CDR3 is 16 amino acids. The V and J ends lost 1 base and 6 bases, in that order; junction bases with no gene match: 8. Germline-derived CDR1 and CDR2 are SGHRS and YFSETQ. As DNA, the CDR3 is TGCGCCAGCAGCTTGATCGAAGCGGGAGGAGGCAATGAGCAGTTCTTC. This gives the protein CASSLIEAGGGNEQFF.

This rearrangement joins TRBV4-1 to TRBJ1-2; D is perhaps TRBD1 (6 bases). Between the trimmed V and J ends, which lost 2 bases and 8 bases, there was a span of 15 bases. The CDR3 length is 14 residues. CDR1 is MGHRA and CDR2 is YSYEKL in the germline V gene. The CDR3: CASSQLYRARGYTF. The CDR3 bases are TGCGCCAGCAGCCAACTTTACAGGGCGAGGGGCTACACCTTC.

In the case of this clone: The identical CDR3 is also encoded by other nucleotide sequences in the sample. J is TRBJ2-7 and V is TRBV7-8; maybe TRBD2 (5 bases). Germline loops: CDR1 SGHVS, CDR2 FQNEAQ. Deletions cut 0 bases from V and 0 bases from J, with 15 bases between. This CDR3 spans 17 amino acids. CDR3 loop: CASSLALGGSSSYEQYF. The CDR3 DNA sequence: TGTGCCAGCAGCTTAGCTCTCGGCGGGTCTAGCTCCTACGAGCAGTACTTC. The full variable domain, in which reference TRBV7-8 and TRBJ2-7 provide the parts outside the CDR3, is GAGVSQSPRYKVAKRGQDVALRCDPISGHVSLFWYQQALGQGPEFLTYFQNEAQLDKSGLPSDRFFAERPEGSVSTLKIQRTQQEDSAVYLCASSLALGGSSSYEQYFGPGTRLTVT.

This clone was observed a handful of times. The gene calls are TRBV5-8 and TRBJ2-7, with 7 bases aligning to TRBD1. CDR1 and CDR2 (germline): SGHTS, YDEGEE. The CDR3 is made up of 14 amino acids. The V gene end was trimmed by 4 bases and the J gene end by 3 bases; junction bases not matched to a gene: 7. DNA of the CDR3: TGTGCCAGCAGCACCTATGACAGGGACTACGAGCAGTACTTC. Residues: CASSTYDRDYEQYF.

This chain connects TRBV6-5 to TRBJ1-2, with 8 bases aligning to TRBD1. J lost 8 bases, V lost 0 bases, and 8 bases had no gene match. Looked up from germline, CDR1 is MNHEY and CDR2 is SVGAGI. The CDR3 is 15 amino acids. The CDR3 region has the DNA TGTGCCAGCAGTTACTCGTCCGGGACAGGATACGGCTACACCTTC. It specifies CASSYSSGTGYGYTF.

This clone appeared once. CDR3 in amino acids: CASSPQSLGGFYEQYF. In DNA, the CDR3 is TGTGCCAGCAGCCCCCAGTCATTAGGGGGCTTTTACGAGCAGTACTTC. J is TRBJ2-7 and V is TRBV7-2, with TRBD1 identical over 7 bases. J lost 4 bases, V lost 5 bases, and 14 bases had no gene match. The CDR3 has 16 residues. Germline V gene lookup returns CDR1 SGHTA and CDR2 FQGNSA.

This clone was seen more than once but under ten times. The rearrangement uses TRBV6-5 and TRBJ2-5; perhaps TRBD2 as D (6 bases). This CDR3 contains 16 residues. Trimming removed 4 bases at V and 6 bases at J, with 21 bases between. The germline CDR1 and CDR2 sequences are MNHEY and SVGAGI. This chain's CDR3 is CASSSHGGLNIQTQYF. In nucleotides, the CDR3 is TGTGCCAGCAGTTCCCACGGGGGACTCAACATCCAGACCCAGTACTTC.

This clone was observed once. V gene TRBV28 combines with J gene TRBJ1-3; possibly TRBD1 for D (6 bases). In germline, CDR1 is MDHEN, CDR2 SYDVKM. V shed 6 bases and J shed 3 bases, with 18 bases lying between them. This CDR3 spans 16 amino acids. CDR3 loop: CASRQGGREGGNTIYF. The CDR3 DNA reads TGTGCCAGCAGACAGGGTGGCAGGGAAGGTGGAAACACCATATATTTT.

The chain links TRBV29-1 to TRBJ2-3; TRBD2 matches at 7 bases. Looked up from germline, CDR1 is SQVTM and CDR2 is ANQGSEA. V dropped 7 bases and J dropped 2; count of bases not matched to a gene: 6. The CDR3 covers 13 residues. CDR3 coding DNA: TGCAGCGCGAGACTAGCCGTCACAGATACGCAGTATTTT. Protein sequence: CSARLAVTDTQYF.

This clone was recorded once. The chain uses TRBV9 and TRBJ2-7, with 9 bases aligning to TRBD2. The germline gives CDR1 SGDLS, CDR2 YYNGEE. V dropped 4 bases and J dropped 7; count of bases not matched to a gene: 9. The CDR3 loop spans 14 amino acids. The CDR3 region is CASSILAGAGEQYF. The CDR3 region has the DNA TGTGCCAGCAGCATCTTAGCGGGAGCGGGGGAGCAGTACTTC.

V gene TRBV5-1 combines with J gene TRBJ2-5, with 10 bases identical to TRBD1. The CDR3 spans 16 residues. Germline V lookup: CDR1 SGHRS, CDR2 YFSETQ. Trimming took 4 bases from V and 4 from J; bases not matched to a gene: 10. CDR3 amino acids: CASSLTGTGAPETQYF. The CDR3 region has the DNA TGCGCCAGCAGCCTTACCGGGACAGGGGCTCCAGAGACCCAGTACTTC.

The chain carries TRBV19 and TRBJ2-7; maybe TRBD2 (5 bases). This CDR3 region has 15 residues. CDR1 is LNHDA and CDR2 is SQIVND in the germline V gene (reference sequence). The ends were cut back, 7 bases at V and 2 bases at J, with 18 bases in the middle. CDR3 DNA sequence: TGTGCCAGTAACCCCAGCGGAAGCACCGCCTACGAGCAGTACTTC. Protein product: CASNPSGSTAYEQYF.